Presented here are 29 T cell receptor beta chains from one specimen sequenced in a study of blood T cell repertoires in COVID-19. Here immunoSEQ multiplex PCR was the method, and the copy in TCRdb shows in-frame clones only, minus some. This sample has approximately 85,000 clones, with around 84% found just once. The sequenced material came from peripheral blood. All receptors derive from a woman older than 75 in a cohort sampled during active or convalescent COVID-19.

The CDR3 here is CASSLGRRAFF. The CDR3 bases are TGTGCCAGCAGTTTGGGCCGGAGGGCTTTCTTT. The genes are TRBV12-3 or TRBV12-4 and TRBJ1-1; D gene unclear. The CDR3 runs to 11 residues. With 3 bases removed from V and 11 bases from J, the gap between germline ends came to 10 bases.

V and J are TRBV28 and TRBJ2-1; D perhaps matches TRBD2 (5 bases). CDR1 is MDHEN and CDR2 is SYDVKM in the germline V gene. The CDR3 has 14 residues. V was shortened by 2 bases and J by 12 bases, with 17 bases between the two germline ends. The CDR3 spells CASSLGRERSWQFF. The CDR3 bases are TGTGCCAGCAGTTTAGGAAGGGAGCGCTCGTGGCAGTTCTTC.

The chain is built from TRBV2 and TRBJ1-2; maybe TRBD1 (5 bases). The CDR3 has 14 residues. CDR1 and CDR2 (germline): SNHLY, FYNNEI. V was pared by 6 bases and J by 8 bases, with 19 bases between. The CDR3 is CASRTSGDVSGYTF. The CDR3 DNA follows: TGTGCCAGCAGAACCTCGGGGGATGTTTCCGGCTACACCTTC.

J is TRBJ1-5 and V is TRBV7-8; the D is unclear. Trimming stripped 5 bases from V and 6 bases from J, with 17 bases between. This CDR3 is built from 15 residues. Germline V gene sequence: CDR1 SGHVS, CDR2 FQNEAQ. The CDR3 region is CASSPGGRGRQPQHF. The CDR3 coding sequence is TGTGCCAGCAGCCCCGGTGGGCGGGGTCGTCAGCCCCAGCATTTT.

The rearrangement links TRBV6-1 to TRBJ2-1; 9 nucleotides agree with TRBD2. This CDR3 comprises 16 residues. Germline V lookup: CDR1 MNHNS, CDR2 SASEGT. Germline trimming cut 1 base from V and 4 bases from J; bases unmatched to any gene: 5. DNA of the CDR3: TGTGCCAGCAGTGAAGGCCGGCTAGCGGGATACAATGAGCAGTTCTTC. As protein: CASSEGRLAGYNEQFF.

The chain is built from TRBV12-5 and TRBJ2-3; TRBD2 matches at 10 bases. CDR1 and CDR2 from the germline V gene are LGHNT and FRNRAP. Unmatched junction bases numbered 11, after V lost 5 bases and J lost 12 bases. The CDR3 has 14 residues. The CDR3 spells CASGATGTSVLQYF. CDR3 DNA sequence: TGTGCTAGTGGTGCCACCGGGACTAGCGTATTACAGTATTTT. The entire variable domain, with the rest obtained from reference TRBV12-5 and TRBJ2-3, is as follows: DARVTQTPRHKVTEMGQEVTMRCQPILGHNTVFWYRQTMMQGLELLAYFRNRAPLDDSGMPKDRFSAEMPDATLATLKIQPSEPRDSAVYFCASGATGTSVLQYFGPGTRLTVL.

This clone appeared a few times. The V and J genes are TRBV7-9 and TRBJ2-7, with 7 bases that match TRBD1. Germline lookup yields CDR1 SEHNR and CDR2 FQNEAQ (reference sequence). The V gene end was trimmed by 3 bases and the J gene end by 1 base; junction bases not matched to a gene: 3. The length of the CDR3 is 14 residues. CDR3 nucleotides: TGTGCCAGCAGCTTGGTGACAGGGTCCTACGAGCAGTACTTC. This encodes CASSLVTGSYEQYF.

This chain joins TRBV10-3 and TRBJ1-4; 7 nucleotides line up with TRBD1. The CDR3 extends over 15 amino acids. Germline CDR1 is ENHRY and CDR2 is SYGVKD. V dropped 0 bases and J dropped 2; count of bases not matched to a gene: 0. DNA for the CDR3: TGTGCCATCAGTGAGTCACAGGGGACTAATGAAAAACTGTTTTTT. Protein product: CAISESQGTNEKLFF.

The V gene is TRBV29-1, the J gene TRBJ1-1, with a weak D call TRBD1 (5 bases). V lost 2 bases, J lost 4 bases, and 20 bases lay in between. Germline assignment: CDR1 SQVTM and CDR2 ANQGSEA. The CDR3 has 16 amino acids. The CDR3 here is CSVERAGSRGGTEAFF. The CDR3 DNA reads as TGCAGCGTTGAACGGGCAGGGTCCCGGGGGGGCACTGAAGCTTTCTTT.

The gene calls are TRBV2 and TRBJ1-4, with D perhaps matching TRBD1 (5 bases). The germline V gene has CDR1 SNHLY and CDR2 FYNNEI. This CDR3 has 14 residues. V shed 7 bases and J shed 8 bases, with 17 bases lying between them. This chain's CDR3 is CASTSGRLGEKLFF. The CDR3 DNA is TGTGCCAGCACATCAGGGAGGTTGGGGGAAAAACTGTTTTTT.

The CDR3 here is CASSLNGYEQYV. The DNA for the CDR3 is TGTGCCAGCAGCTTGAACGGCTACGAGCAGTACGTC. This chain links TRBV11-1 with TRBJ2-7; D call uncertain. Between the trimmed V and J ends, which lost 3 bases and 3 bases, there was a span of 6 bases. The CDR3 consists of 12 residues. The germline V gene has CDR1 SGHAT and CDR2 FQDESV (reference sequence).

The chain couples TRBV29-1 to TRBJ1-1; a possible D gene is TRBD1 (5 bases). This CDR3 contains 12 residues. Germline lookup yields CDR1 SQVTM and CDR2 ANQGSEA. V lost 8 bases and J lost 4, with 14 bases in between. CDR3 residues: CSLSRGGTEAFF. As DNA, the CDR3 is TGCAGCCTCAGTCGGGGGGGCACTGAAGCTTTCTTT.

The chain joins TRBV11-1 to TRBJ1-1; a possible D gene is TRBD1 (5 bases). Germline V gene sequence: CDR1 SGHAT, CDR2 FQDESV (reference sequence). Trimming pared 3 bases from V and 4 bases from J, leaving 12 bases between. This CDR3 has 14 amino acids. CDR3 protein: CASSFFRAPTEAFF. The CDR3 nucleotides are TGTGCCAGCAGCTTTTTCAGGGCTCCCACTGAAGCTTTCTTT.

The CDR3 DNA is TGTGCCAGTAGACTGGGACAGTTCTATAGCAATCAGCCCCAGCATTTT. Residues: CASRLGQFYSNQPQHF. The chain combines TRBV19 with TRBJ1-5, with 7 bases lining up with TRBD1. Trimming took 6 bases from V and 0 from J; bases not matched to a gene: 8. CDR1 is LNHDA, CDR2 SQIVND, per germline (reference sequence). CDR3 length: 16 amino acids.

The chain uses TRBV5-1 and TRBJ2-7, with a tentative D call TRBD2 (7 bases). The V gene's germline CDR1 is SGHRS and CDR2 YFSETQ. This CDR3 region has 15 residues. V lost 0 bases and J lost 6, with 16 bases in between. The CDR3 is CASSLVGGPGLEQYF. In DNA form, the CDR3 reads TGCGCCAGCAGCTTGGTGGGGGGGCCTGGACTCGAGCAGTACTTC.

The J gene is TRBJ2-1, the V gene TRBV21-1; TRBD2 is the table's D call, not checked against the DNA. TRBV21-1 is given as a pseudogene. The CDR3 consists of 18 residues. The CDR3 here is CASSKEGKDWYSYNEQFF. CDR3 nucleotides: TGTGCCAGCAGCAAAGAGGGTAAGGACTGGTACTCCTACAATGAGCAGTTCTTC.

The genes are TRBV5-4 and TRBJ2-7; 7 positions agree with TRBD1. The CDR3 is 14 amino acids. Per the germline V gene, CDR1 is SGHNT and CDR2 is YYREEE (reference sequence). V trimming: 0 bases; J trimming: 1 base; junction bases outside the gene matches: 1. The CDR3 region is CASSLGQGSYEQYF. The CDR3 nucleotides are TGTGCCAGCAGCTTGGGACAGGGTTCCTACGAGCAGTACTTC.

This clone was counted between two and nine times. The chain is built from TRBV5-1 and TRBJ1-1; 8 bases are a match to TRBD1. The J segment lost 5 bases and the V segment lost 4 bases, leaving 4 bases of the junction unmatched. Germline CDR1 and CDR2: SGHRS and YFSETQ. The CDR3 is made up of 13 amino acids. CDR3 protein: CASSIGQGTEAFF. In nucleotides, the CDR3 is TGCGCCAGCAGCATTGGACAGGGTACTGAAGCTTTCTTT.

The chain is built from TRBV18 and TRBJ1-1, with TRBD1 matching 7 bases. Trimming took 2 bases from V and 0 from J; bases not matched to a gene: 3. Germline CDR1 and CDR2: KGHSH and LQKENI. The CDR3 loop spans 15 amino acids. The DNA of the CDR3 is TGTGCCAGCTCACCAGGGACAGTCATGAACACTGAAGCTTTCTTT. Translating it yields CASSPGTVMNTEAFF.

This sequence joins TRBV5-1 and TRBJ1-1; D might be TRBD1 (6 bases). The CDR3 extends over 16 amino acids. The germline CDR1 and CDR2 sequences are SGHRS and YFSETQ. The V and J ends lost 4 bases and 1 base respectively, with 17 bases between them. The CDR3 nucleotides read TGCGCCAGCAGCCTATTCAACAGGGACGCGAACACTGAAGCTTTCTTT. It specifies CASSLFNRDANTEAFF.

The chain couples TRBV6-5 to TRBJ1-2, with 8 bases aligning to TRBD1. With 6 bases clipped from V and 6 bases from J, the junction kept 6 bases outside the gene matches. Germline V gives CDR1 MNHEY, CDR2 SVGAGI. The CDR3 is made up of 13 amino acids. This CDR3 is CASSRQGWDGYTF. DNA for the CDR3: TGTGCCAGCAGCCGACAGGGGTGGGATGGCTACACCTTC.

The rearrangement joins TRBV11-2 to TRBJ2-1; the match to TRBD1 covers 10 bases. V lost 8 bases and J lost 3; bases outside the gene matches: 10. Germline V CDR1 and CDR2: SGHAT, FQNNGV. The CDR3 length is 16 residues. The CDR3 bases are TGTGCCAGCGGCGAACTAAGGACAGGGGGCTACAATGAGCAGTTCTTC. It is translated as CASGELRTGGYNEQFF.

This clone was observed a handful of times. The rearrangement links TRBV18 to TRBJ2-1; perhaps TRBD1 as D (5 bases). Trimming took off 3 bases at V and 5 bases at J, with 8 bases between the two ends. The CDR3 length is 13 residues. Germline CDR1 KGHSH, CDR2 LQKENI. The CDR3 region is CASSPDMDNEQFF. The CDR3 DNA follows: TGTGCCAGCTCACCGGACATGGACAATGAGCAGTTCTTC.

The genes are TRBV7-2 and TRBJ2-1; D gene unclear. CDR1 is SGHTA, CDR2 FQGNSA, per germline. Between the trimmed V and J ends, which lost 3 bases and 0 bases, there was a span of 9 bases. The CDR3 covers 15 residues. In nucleotides, the CDR3 is TGTGCCAGCAGCTTGGGCGCAGGCTCCTACAATGAGCAGTTCTTC. Amino acids: CASSLGAGSYNEQFF.

This chain uses TRBV20-1 with TRBJ2-7; no clear D. The CDR3 sequence is 13 residues long. The ends were cut back, 3 bases at V and 0 bases at J, with 9 bases in the middle. Germline loops: CDR1 DFQATT, CDR2 SNEGSKA (reference sequence). The chain's CDR3 is CSASGGGSYEQYF. The CDR3 nucleotides are TGCAGTGCTAGTGGCGGCGGCTCCTACGAGCAGTACTTC.

The CDR3 is CASNNKAVNQPQHF. The CDR3 DNA is TGTGCCAGTAATAATAAGGCGGTTAATCAGCCCCAGCATTTT. The chain is built from TRBV19 and TRBJ1-5; D is unresolved. V was cut by 7 bases and J by 4 bases, with 14 bases left in between. In germline, CDR1 is LNHDA, CDR2 SQIVND (reference sequence). The CDR3 is 14 amino acids.

This clone was observed once. V gene TRBV2 combines with J gene TRBJ2-3; D uncertain. The CDR3 has 10 amino acids. V was shortened by 8 bases and J by 4 bases, with 4 bases between the two germline ends. In germline, CDR1 is SNHLY, CDR2 FYNNEI. The CDR3 DNA sequence: TGTGCCAGCGGGCCAGATACGCAGTATTTT. This sequence encodes CASGPDTQYF. The variable domain in full, completed from reference TRBV2 and TRBJ2-3, reads EPEVTQTPSHQVTQMGQEVILRCVPISNHLYFYWYRQILGQKVEFLVSFYNNEISEKSEIFDDQFSVERPDGSNFTLKIRSTKLEDSAMYFCASGPDTQYFGPGTRLTVL.

The CDR3 loop reads CASSWQGLAVYNEQFF. CDR3 in DNA: TGTGCCAGCAGTTGGCAGGGACTAGCGGTCTACAATGAGCAGTTCTTC. The chain has TRBV2 and TRBJ2-1, with 11 nucleotides matching TRBD2. This CDR3 is 16 amino acids long. The J segment lost 3 bases and the V segment lost 5 bases, leaving 6 bases of the junction unmatched. The germline V gene has CDR1 SNHLY and CDR2 FYNNEI.

The rearrangement links TRBV19 to TRBJ2-3, with 9 nucleotides matching TRBD1. The CDR3 is 15 amino acids. Germline lookup yields CDR1 LNHDA and CDR2 SQIVND (reference sequence). V shed 4 bases and J 4 bases; nucleotides not matched to a gene: 6. The CDR3, as DNA: TGTGCCAGTAGTAAACAACGGGACAGGGCAGATACGCAGTATTTT. As protein: CASSKQRDRADTQYF.